This T cell receptor beta chain was retrieved from a study of Ad26.COV2.S vaccination and SARS-CoV-2 variants. Study as a whole: The Ad26.COV2.S arm of the COV1001 trial was where the donor was placed. Study conclusions and caveats: People who got the vaccine or the placebo had similar non-spike TCR breadth.

This clone was seen only once. Antigen specificity is unknown. Trimming took 4 bases from V and 0 from J, leaving 9 bases between them. Germline CDR1 is MRHNA and CDR2 is SNTAGT. The CDR3 sequence is 15 residues long. Libraries were prepared by immunoSEQ multiplex PCR; TCRdb keeps only in-frame clonotypes and omits some of them. The table lists about 350,000 clones, 86% of them singletons. This sample's treatment: roughly 20 received Ad26.COV2.S at low or high dose, single or two shots; about 5 received placebo; per-sample allocation not given. The study sampled participants on day 63 after the first vaccine or placebo injection. The vaccine antigen was prefusion-stabilized Wuhan SARS-CoV-2 spike.

The sequence derives from a person aged 18-65 years who received the Ad26.COV2.S COVID-19 vaccine or a placebo. The rearrangement links TRBV6-4 to TRBJ2-2; tentatively, D is TRBD2 (6 bases). This material consisted of peripheral blood, taken in a trial of Ad26.COV2.S vaccine versus placebo. CDR3 amino acids: CASSAGGANTGELFF. As DNA, the CDR3 is TGTGCCAGCAGTGCCGGGGGAGCGAACACCGGGGAGCTGTTTTTT.